Here is one T cell receptor beta chain with its context. Its antigen remains undetermined. Base qualities are not recorded, but no much larger clone differs from it by a single base. For sequencing of the TCRbeta CDR3 region, genomic DNA was extracted from the sorted cells. TCRbeta CDR3 regions were sequenced using the immunoSEQ Assay. Here the immuneACCESS table is served through TCRdb, limited to in-frame sequences with V and J called. Missing clones are a known gap in these copies; in checked studies unresolved V genes cover under half, and the rest lacks a known reason. This sample has around 97,000 clones in its table, and 86% of those were observed once. The ten biggest clones cover 5.5% of the sample. The data were taken from a study of OX40 agonist ivuxolimab in advanced cancers. As for the study more broadly: Ivuxolimab, which targeted the costimulatory receptor OX40 (CD134), was an agonistic, fully human IgG2 monoclonal antibody. Intravenous ivuxolimab was administered to patients every 2 weeks at six dose levels: 0.01, 0.1, 0.3, 1.5, 3 and 10 mg/kg. Of the approximately 50 dose-escalation patients, hepatocellular carcinoma was present in approximately 20, melanoma in approximately 15, renal cell carcinoma in 9 and head and neck cancer in 9. The dose-escalation cohort was 80% to 90% male with a mean age of around 62 years, ranging from roughly 23 to 79. Patients were allowed to have had prior anti-PD-1, anti-PD-L1 or anti-CTLA-4 therapy, and more than 35% of the dose-escalation patients had been treated with checkpoint inhibitors. Partial responses were achieved by three dose-escalation patients, of whom one had hepatocellular carcinoma and two had cutaneous melanoma. The purpose of peripheral TCRbeta sequencing was to test whether ivuxolimab changed TCR sequence diversity and led to clonal T-cell expansion. The paper describes the monotherapy dose-escalation part (N = 52 patients) of the phase I trial of ivuxolimab. The paper as a whole reports these results and caveats: Clonal expansion of both CD4+ and CD8+ blood T cells was observed from baseline to week 6 at doses 0.1 to 3.0 mg/kg. In the 0.1-3.0 mg/kg groups, partial responders were among the patients with the lowest normalized peripheral clonal expansion, particularly in CD8+ T cells. Which antigens the clonally expanded peripheral T cells were specific for was not determined. On average, CD8+ T cells showed more expanded clones than CD4+ T cells after ivuxolimab. Low levels of normalized T-cell clonal expansion were also seen in some nonresponding patients.

Trimmed from V: 1 base; trimmed from J: 6 bases; junction bases lacking a gene match: 10. The CDR3 goes from the cysteine to the phenylalanine over 15 residues. The DNA shown is the 45-base CDR3, in frame from base 1. The germline V gene (reference sequence) specifies GTSNPN as CDR1 and SVGIG as CDR2. Patients with autoimmune disease history or receiving systemic immunosuppression were excluded from the trial. Peripheral blood for TCR sequencing was drawn from every dose cohort at baseline, at cycle 4 day 1 and at cycle 7 day 1. The samples were taken from a phase I, first-in-human, multicenter, open-label dose-escalation trial of ivuxolimab. Adults with locally advanced or metastatic melanoma, renal cell carcinoma, hepatocellular carcinoma or head and neck squamous cell carcinoma were enrolled in the trial. Before TCR sequencing, CD4+ and CD8+ T cells were separately sorted from peripheral blood.

This receptor chain uses TRBV30 and TRBJ1-1; 8 junctional bases match TRBD1. The sample consisted of CD4+ or CD8+ T cells sorted from blood, taken in a trial of the OX40 agonist ivuxolimab. The TCR originated in an adult with an advanced solid tumor such as melanoma, head and neck, liver or kidney cancer. Here is the DNA: TGTGCCTGGAGTGACCCGCGGACAGGGAAACCTGAAGCTTTCTTT. Translated, it gives CAWSDPRTGKPEAFF.